The T cell receptor beta chain described here comes from a study of T cell responses to AZD1222 COVID-19 vaccine (dated by TCRdb to the early 2020s). At the level of the whole study: TCR sequencing covered roughly 230 trial participants: around 210 given two doses of AZD1222 and about 26 given two doses of MenACWY control vaccine. Trial participants were enrolled into age subgroups of 18-55, 56-69 and 70-plus years, which contained approximately 150, 30 and 60 TCR-sequenced participants, respectively.

V is cut by 5 bases and J by 5 bases, and the space between the germline ends is 14 bases. CDR1 and CDR2 (SGHTA, FQGNSA) derive from the germline V gene. Including cysteine and phenylalanine, the CDR3 has 14 amino acids. The only DNA kept is the CDR3, 42 bases in frame from the first base. Taken with the paper, the label for time point translates to: about 28 days (+/-7) after the second vaccine dose. AZD1222 recipients given second doses at about 4 weeks or at about 12 weeks were pooled, since spike-specific TCR depth and breadth were not found to differ between the two schedules. The vaccinee samples were drawn from two UK trials, COV001 and COV002, one of which was a single-blind randomized controlled phase 2/3 trial testing AZD1222 (ChAdOx1 nCoV-19) in healthy adults. Trial participant PBMC samples were collected at day 0 and day 28 after the second dose for TCRbeta chain sequencing. This clone was found once. Its specific antigen is unknown. No clone much larger than this one lies a single base away; base qualities are absent.

The paper's findings and limits, for the study overall: Conclusions about previously exposed vaccinees are limited because only 6 or 7 AZD1222 recipients were SARS-CoV-2 seropositive at baseline. Reportedly, close to half of the unique spike-specific TCRs recognized epitopes lying outside the regions that are mutated in the B.1.351 and B.1.1.7 variants. The vaccine-associated CD4 TCRs covered the entire spike protein, and the dominant responses fell in regions 160-218 and 743-854. The 56-69-year group was small, and its depth increase did not reach significance, likely because of low power. Spike-specific TCR breadth and depth rose significantly after two AZD1222 doses compared with day 0 and with MenACWY recipients. Participants were mostly white British and included more females than males, and it was suggested by the authors that clonal diversity may have been underestimated. Because no day 14 peak-response samples were available, the repertoires could be characterized only after the peak T cell response.

The CDR3 regions of human TCRbeta chains were analyzed by immunosequencing. Per the source publication's procedure: Repertoire TCRs were matched against a reference library of SARS-CoV-2-specific TCRs generated with the MIRA antigen-specificity platform. Breadth was defined as the fraction of unique TCRs that were SARS-CoV-2-associated, and depth was defined as the fraction of total T cells that were SARS-CoV-2-associated. Using the MIRA data, every spike-specific TCR was mapped to the spike region that the TCR reacted to and assigned to either a CD4 or a CD8 class. Log10-transformed breadth and depth values were compared by one-way ANOVA with Sidak's multiple comparisons tests. TCRdb mirrors the immuneACCESS table, restricted to in-frame sequences. Some clones are absent from its copies; in checked studies, under half trace to an unresolved V gene, and the reason for the others is unknown. V and J calls and clone size are given by that table; D and trimming were obtained from the DNA. In this sample the table shows 120,000 to 150,000 clones, just over 90% of which occur a single time. The leading ten clones occupy about 1.8% of the sample.

The chain couples TRBV7-2 to TRBJ2-3; the D assignment is uncertain and may be TRBD1 or TRBD2, with 5 bases supporting each. The sequence was collected from an adult who received the AZD1222 COVID-19 vaccine. Sequencing was performed on peripheral blood, taken 28 days after the second AZD1222 dose. The bases read TGTGCCAGCAGCAGGCGGGTGGGGGAAGATACGCAGTATTTT. This encodes CASSRRVGEDTQYF.